Sequencing of this TCR beta chain was carried out in a study of blood T cell repertoires in COVID-19. The wider study: Acute-phase and convalescent COVID-19 samples originated in the United States, Italy and Spain. T cells, B-cell-depleted T cells, or PBMCs supplied cDNA or gDNA.

Original handling: Counts of nucleated cells, estimated from reference gene primer amplification, were obtained. Generated by immunoSEQ multiplex PCR, the TCRdb table keeps only in-frame clones and is missing some. V, J and clone size were drawn from that table, and D and trimming were deduced from the DNA. Of about 190,000 clones listed, around 85% were seen once; the top ten hold roughly an eighth. V shed 3 bases and J shed 4 bases, with 10 bases lying between them. The CDR3 has 14 residues. The germline gives CDR1 MDHEN, CDR2 SYDVKM. The chain carries TRBV28 and TRBJ1-5, with TRBD1 as a possible D gene (5 bases). The specimen was peripheral blood. This clonotype was sampled from a woman between 45 and 60 years old with acute or convalescent COVID-19. The CDR3 nucleotides are TGTGCCAGCAGTTTGAGACAGAAAAATCAGCCCCAGCATTTT. It yields the protein CASSLRQKNQPQHF.